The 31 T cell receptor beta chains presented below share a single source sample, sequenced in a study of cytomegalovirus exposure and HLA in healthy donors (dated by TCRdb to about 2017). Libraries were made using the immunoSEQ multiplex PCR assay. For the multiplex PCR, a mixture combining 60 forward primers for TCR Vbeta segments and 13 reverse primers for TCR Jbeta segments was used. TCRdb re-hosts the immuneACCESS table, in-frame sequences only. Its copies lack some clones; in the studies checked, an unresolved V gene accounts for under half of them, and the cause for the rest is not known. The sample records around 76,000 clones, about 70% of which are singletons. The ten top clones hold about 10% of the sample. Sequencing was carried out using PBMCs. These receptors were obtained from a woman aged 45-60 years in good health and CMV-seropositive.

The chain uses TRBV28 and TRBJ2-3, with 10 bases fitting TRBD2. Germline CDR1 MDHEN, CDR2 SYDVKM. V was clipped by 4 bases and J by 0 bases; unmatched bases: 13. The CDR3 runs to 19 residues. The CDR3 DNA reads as TGTGCCAGCAGTTCACAAAAGGGACTAGCGAGAATCAGCACAGATACGCAGTATTTT. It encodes CASSSQKGLARISTDTQYF.

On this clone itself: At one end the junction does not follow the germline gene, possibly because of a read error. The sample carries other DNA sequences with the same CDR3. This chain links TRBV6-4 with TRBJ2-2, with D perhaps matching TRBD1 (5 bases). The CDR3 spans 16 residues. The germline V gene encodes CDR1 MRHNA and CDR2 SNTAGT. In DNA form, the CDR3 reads TGTGCCAGCAGTGACGAGCCAGGGCGGAACACGGGGGAGCTGTTTTTT. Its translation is CASSDEPGRNTGELFF.

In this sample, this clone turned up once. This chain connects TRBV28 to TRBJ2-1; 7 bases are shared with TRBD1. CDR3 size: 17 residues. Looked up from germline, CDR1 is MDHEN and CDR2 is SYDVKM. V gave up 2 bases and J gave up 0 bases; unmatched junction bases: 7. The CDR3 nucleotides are TGTGCCAGCAGTTTAACCCAGGGACAGAGCTCCTACAATGAGCAGTTCTTC. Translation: CASSLTQGQSSYNEQFF.

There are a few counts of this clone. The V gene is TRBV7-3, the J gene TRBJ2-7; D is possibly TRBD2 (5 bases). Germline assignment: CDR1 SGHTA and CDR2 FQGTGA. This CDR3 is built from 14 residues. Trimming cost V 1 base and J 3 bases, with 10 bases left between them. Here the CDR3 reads CASSLNPTSYEQYF. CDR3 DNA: TGTGCCAGCAGCTTAAACCCAACTAGCTACGAGCAGTACTTC.

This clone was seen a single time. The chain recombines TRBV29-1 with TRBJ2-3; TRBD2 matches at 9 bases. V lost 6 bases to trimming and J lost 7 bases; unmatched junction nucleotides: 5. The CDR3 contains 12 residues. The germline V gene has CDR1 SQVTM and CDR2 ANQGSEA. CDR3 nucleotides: TGCAGCGTGGTGCGGGAGGGCTATACGCAGTATTTT. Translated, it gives CSVVREGYTQYF.

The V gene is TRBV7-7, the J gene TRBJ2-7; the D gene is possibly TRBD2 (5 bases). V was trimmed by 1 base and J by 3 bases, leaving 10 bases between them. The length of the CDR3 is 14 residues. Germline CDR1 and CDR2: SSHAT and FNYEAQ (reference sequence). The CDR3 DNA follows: TGTGCCAGCAGCTTAGACCGCACTAGCTACGAGCAGTACTTC. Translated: CASSLDRTSYEQYF.

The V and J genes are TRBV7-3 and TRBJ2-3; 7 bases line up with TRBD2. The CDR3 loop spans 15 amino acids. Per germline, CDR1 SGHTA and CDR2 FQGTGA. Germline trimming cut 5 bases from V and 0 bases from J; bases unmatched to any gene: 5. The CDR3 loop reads CASSPGGGSTDTQYF. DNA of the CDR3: TGTGCCAGCAGCCCGGGGGGAGGCAGCACAGATACGCAGTATTTT. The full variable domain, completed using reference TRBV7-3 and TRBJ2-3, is GAGVSQTPSNKVTEKGKYVELRCDPISGHTALYWYRQSLGQGPEFLIYFQGTGAADDSGLPNDRFFAVRPEGSVSTLKIQRTERGDSAVYLCASSPGGGSTDTQYFGPGTRLTVL.

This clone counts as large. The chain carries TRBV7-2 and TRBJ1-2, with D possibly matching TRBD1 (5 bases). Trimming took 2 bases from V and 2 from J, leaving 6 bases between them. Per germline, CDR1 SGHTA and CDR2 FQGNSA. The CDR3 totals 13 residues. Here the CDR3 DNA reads TGTGCCAGCAGCTTACCAGGGAACTATGGCTACACCTTC. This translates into CASSLPGNYGYTF.

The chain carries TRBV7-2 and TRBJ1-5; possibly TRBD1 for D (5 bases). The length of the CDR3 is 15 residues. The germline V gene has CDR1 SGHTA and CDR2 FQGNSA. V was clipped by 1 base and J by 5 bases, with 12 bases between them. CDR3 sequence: CASSLVAGVDQPQHF. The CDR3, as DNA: TGTGCCAGCAGCTTAGTCGCGGGGGTGGATCAGCCCCAGCATTTT. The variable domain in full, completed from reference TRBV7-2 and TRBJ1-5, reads GAGVSQSPSNKVTEKGKDVELRCDPISGHTALYWYRQSLGQGLEFLIYFQGNSAPDKSGLPSDRFSAERTGGSVSTLTIQRTQQEDSAVYLCASSLVAGVDQPQHFGDGTRLSIL.

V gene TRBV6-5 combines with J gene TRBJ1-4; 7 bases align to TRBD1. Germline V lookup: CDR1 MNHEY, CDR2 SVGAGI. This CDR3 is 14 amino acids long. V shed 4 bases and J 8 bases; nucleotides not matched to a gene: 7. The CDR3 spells CASSLQGRREKLFF. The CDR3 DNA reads TGTGCCAGCAGTTTACAGGGGAGGCGGGAAAAACTGTTTTTT.

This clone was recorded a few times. The DNA of the CDR3 is TGTGCCAGTAGTATAGGAGGCTTCCCTTCCTACGAGCAGTACTTC. Protein: CASSIGGFPSYEQYF. The chain carries TRBV19 and TRBJ2-7; no clear D gene. The germline V gene encodes CDR1 LNHDA and CDR2 SQIVND (reference sequence). The V end lost 1 base, the J end lost 1 base, and 11 bases lay between the germline ends. There are 15 residues in the CDR3.

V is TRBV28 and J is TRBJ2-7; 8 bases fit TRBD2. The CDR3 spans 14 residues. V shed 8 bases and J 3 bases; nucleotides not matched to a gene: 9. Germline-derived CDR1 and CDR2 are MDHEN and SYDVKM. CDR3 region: CASVGTRADYEQYF. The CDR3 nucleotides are TGTGCCAGCGTTGGGACTAGGGCCGACTACGAGCAGTACTTC.

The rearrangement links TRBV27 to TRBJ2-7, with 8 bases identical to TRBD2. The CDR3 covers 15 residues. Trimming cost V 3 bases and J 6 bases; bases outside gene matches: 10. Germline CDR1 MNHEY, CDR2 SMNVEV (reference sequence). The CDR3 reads CASSFGVAGLPEQYF. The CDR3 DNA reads TGTGCCAGCAGTTTCGGAGTAGCGGGGTTGCCCGAGCAGTACTTC.

Here the CDR3 DNA reads TGTGCCAGCTCACTCGGACAGGGCCCGCAAAATTCACCCCTCCACTTT. Amino acid sequence: CASSLGQGPQNSPLHF. The chain has TRBV18 and TRBJ1-6; 8 nucleotides line up with TRBD1. Germline CDR1 reads KGHSH; CDR2 reads LQKENI. The CDR3 has 16 amino acids. J was trimmed by 7 bases and V by 4 bases; bases with no gene match: 9.

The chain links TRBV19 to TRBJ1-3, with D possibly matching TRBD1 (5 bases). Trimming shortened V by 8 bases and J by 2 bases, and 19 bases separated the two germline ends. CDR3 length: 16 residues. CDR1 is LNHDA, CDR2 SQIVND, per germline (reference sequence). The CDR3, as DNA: TGTGCCAGTTCCCGTCCGGGGGAACCCGCTGGAAACACCATATATTTT. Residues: CASSRPGEPAGNTIYF.

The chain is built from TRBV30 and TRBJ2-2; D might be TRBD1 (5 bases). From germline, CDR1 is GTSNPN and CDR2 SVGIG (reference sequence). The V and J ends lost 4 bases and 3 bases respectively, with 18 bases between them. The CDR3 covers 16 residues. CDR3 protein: CAWKAGSFLDTGELFF. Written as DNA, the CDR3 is TGTGCCTGGAAGGCAGGGTCGTTTCTGGACACCGGGGAGCTGTTTTTT.

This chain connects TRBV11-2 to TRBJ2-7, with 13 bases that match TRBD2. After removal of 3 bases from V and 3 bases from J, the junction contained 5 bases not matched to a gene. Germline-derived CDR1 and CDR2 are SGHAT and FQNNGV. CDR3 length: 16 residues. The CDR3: CASSFILAGGRYEQYF. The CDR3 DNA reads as TGTGCCAGCAGCTTCATACTAGCGGGGGGGCGCTACGAGCAGTACTTC.

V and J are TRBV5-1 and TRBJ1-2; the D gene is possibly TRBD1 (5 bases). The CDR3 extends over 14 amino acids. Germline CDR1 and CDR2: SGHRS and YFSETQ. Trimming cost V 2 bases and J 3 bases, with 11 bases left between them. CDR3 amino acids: CASSFGGDDYGYTF. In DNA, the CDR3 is TGCGCCAGCAGCTTCGGAGGGGACGACTATGGCTACACCTTC.

CDR3 nucleotide sequence: TGCGCCAGCAGCGAATGGACTAGCGGGAGCTACGAGCAGTACTTC. It yields the protein CASSEWTSGSYEQYF. This rearrangement joins TRBV5-1 to TRBJ2-7; TRBD2 matches 13 bases. Germline V gene sequence: CDR1 SGHRS, CDR2 YFSETQ. This CDR3 comprises 15 residues. V lost 4 bases and J lost 3; bases outside the gene matches: 4.

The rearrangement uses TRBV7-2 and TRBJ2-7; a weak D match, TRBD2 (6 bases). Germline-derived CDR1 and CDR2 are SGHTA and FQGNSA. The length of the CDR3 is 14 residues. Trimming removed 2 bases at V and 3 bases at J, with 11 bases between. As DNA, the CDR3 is TGTGCCAGCAGCTTAAATGTCGGGGGCTACGAGCAGTACTTC. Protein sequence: CASSLNVGGYEQYF.

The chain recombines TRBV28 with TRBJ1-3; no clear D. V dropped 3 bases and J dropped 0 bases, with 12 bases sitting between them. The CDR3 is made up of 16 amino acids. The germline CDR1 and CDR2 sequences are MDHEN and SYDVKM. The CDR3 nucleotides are TGTGCCAGCAGTTTCACTCAGCGGGGCTCTGGAAACACCATATATTTT. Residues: CASSFTQRGSGNTIYF.

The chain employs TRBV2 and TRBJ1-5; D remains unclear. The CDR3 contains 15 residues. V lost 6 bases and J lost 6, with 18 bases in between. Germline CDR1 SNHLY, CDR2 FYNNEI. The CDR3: CASRGSGRAGQPQHF. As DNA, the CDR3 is TGTGCCAGCAGAGGCTCTGGGAGGGCGGGTCAGCCCCAGCATTTT.

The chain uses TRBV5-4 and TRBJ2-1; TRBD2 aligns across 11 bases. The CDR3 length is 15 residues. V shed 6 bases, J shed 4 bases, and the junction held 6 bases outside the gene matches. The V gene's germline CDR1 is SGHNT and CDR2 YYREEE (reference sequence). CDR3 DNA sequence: TGTGCCAGCACCGAACTAGCGGGGGTTTACAATGAGCAGTTCTTC. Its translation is CASTELAGVYNEQFF.

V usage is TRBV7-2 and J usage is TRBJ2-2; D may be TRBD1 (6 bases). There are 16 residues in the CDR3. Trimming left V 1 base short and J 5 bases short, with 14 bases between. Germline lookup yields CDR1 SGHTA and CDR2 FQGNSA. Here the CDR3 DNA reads TGTGCCAGCAGCTTAGGGGTCAGGGGAGTTACCGGGGAGCTGTTTTTT. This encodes CASSLGVRGVTGELFF.

DNA for the CDR3: TGTGCCAGCAGTACCGCCGGGACAGGGGACTTCAATGAGCAGTTCTTC. Its translation: CASSTAGTGDFNEQFF. The chain is built from TRBV28 and TRBJ2-1, with 10 nucleotides matching TRBD1. The ends lost 5 bases at V and 6 bases at J; junction bases unmatched: 10. The germline V gene encodes CDR1 MDHEN and CDR2 SYDVKM. This CDR3 has 16 amino acids.

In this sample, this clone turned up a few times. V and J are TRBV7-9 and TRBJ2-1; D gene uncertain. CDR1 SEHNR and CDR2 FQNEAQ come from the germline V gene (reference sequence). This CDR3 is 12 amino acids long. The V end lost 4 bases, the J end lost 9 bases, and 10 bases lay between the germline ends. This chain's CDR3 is CASSSYGGEQFF. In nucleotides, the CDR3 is TGTGCCAGCAGCTCCTATGGTGGTGAGCAGTTCTTC.

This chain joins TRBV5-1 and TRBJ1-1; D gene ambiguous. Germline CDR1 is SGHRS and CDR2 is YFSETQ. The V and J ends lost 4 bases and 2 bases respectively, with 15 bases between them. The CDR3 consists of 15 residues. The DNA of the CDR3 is TGCGCCAGCAGCCCTGACAACACGGATAACACTGAAGCTTTCTTT. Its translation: CASSPDNTDNTEAFF.

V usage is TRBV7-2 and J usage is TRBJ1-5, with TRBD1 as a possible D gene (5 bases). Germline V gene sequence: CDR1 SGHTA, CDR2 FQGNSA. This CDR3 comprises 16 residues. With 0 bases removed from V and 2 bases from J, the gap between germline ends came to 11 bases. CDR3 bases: TGTGCCAGCAGCTTAGCGAGTCCACAGGGCAATCAGCCCCAGCATTTT. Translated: CASSLASPQGNQPQHF.

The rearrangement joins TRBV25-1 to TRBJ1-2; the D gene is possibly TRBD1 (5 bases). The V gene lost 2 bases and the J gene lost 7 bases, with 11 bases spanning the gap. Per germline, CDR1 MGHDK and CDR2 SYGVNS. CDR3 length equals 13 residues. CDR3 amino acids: CASSEQGWGGYTF. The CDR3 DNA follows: TGTGCCAGCAGTGAACAGGGTTGGGGTGGCTACACCTTC.

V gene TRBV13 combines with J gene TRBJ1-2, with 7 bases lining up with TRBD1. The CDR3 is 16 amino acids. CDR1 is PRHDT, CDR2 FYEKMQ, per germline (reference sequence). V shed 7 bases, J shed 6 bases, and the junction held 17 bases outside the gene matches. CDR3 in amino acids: CASTIGTAGFMDGYTF. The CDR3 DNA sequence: TGTGCCAGCACCATAGGGACAGCGGGGTTTATGGATGGCTACACCTTC.

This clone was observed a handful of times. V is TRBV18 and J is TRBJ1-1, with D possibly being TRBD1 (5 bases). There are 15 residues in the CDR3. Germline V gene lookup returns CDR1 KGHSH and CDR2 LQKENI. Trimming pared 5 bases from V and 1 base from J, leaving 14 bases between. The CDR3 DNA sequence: TGTGCCAGCTCAGCTGCCGGGGGGACGAACACTGAAGCTTTCTTT. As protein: CASSAAGGTNTEAFF.